The 10 T cell receptor beta chains presented below share a single source sample, sequenced in a study of OX40 agonist ivuxolimab in advanced cancers. Assay used: immunoSEQ multiplex PCR; TCRdb lists only in-frame clones, some missing. The sample consists of about 40,000 clones, more than 70% of them appearing once. This specimen was CD4+ or CD8+ T cells sorted from blood, taken in a trial of the OX40 agonist ivuxolimab. The receptor set was obtained from an adult with an advanced solid tumor such as melanoma, head and neck, liver or kidney cancer.

The chain has TRBV19 and TRBJ2-2; TRBD2 matches at 7 bases. After removal of 5 bases from V and 1 base from J, the junction contained 4 bases not matched to a gene. The germline V gene has CDR1 LNHDA and CDR2 SQIVND (reference sequence). The CDR3 totals 15 residues. The DNA for the CDR3 is TGTGCCAGTAGTTGGGCGGGGGTGAACACCGGGGAGCTGTTTTTT. It yields the protein CASSWAGVNTGELFF.

The chain combines TRBV7-8 with TRBJ1-2; a weak D match, TRBD1 (5 bases). Trimming took off 5 bases at V and 4 bases at J, with 14 bases between the two ends. Germline CDR1 is SGHVS and CDR2 is FQNEAQ. The CDR3 runs to 14 residues. This CDR3 reads CASSPRVGAYGYTF. CDR3 nucleotide sequence: TGTGCCAGCAGCCCTAGGGTAGGGGCCTATGGCTACACCTTC.

V and J are TRBV27 and TRBJ1-1; D remains ambiguous. Germline V gene data show CDR1 as MNHEY and CDR2 as SMNVEV (reference sequence). Between the trimmed V and J ends, which lost 6 bases and 0 bases, there was a span of 8 bases. The CDR3 sequence is 13 residues long. CDR3 residues: CASRPGVNTEAFF. CDR3 coding DNA: TGTGCCAGCAGACCCGGGGTGAACACTGAAGCTTTCTTT.

The chain has TRBV6-5 and TRBJ2-1; D is uncertain. Between the trimmed V and J ends, which lost 6 bases and 2 bases, there was a span of 8 bases. Per the germline V gene, CDR1 is MNHEY and CDR2 is SVGAGI. CDR3 size: 13 residues. The CDR3 bases are TGTGCCAGCAGCGCCGCGGCCTACAATGAGCAGTTCTTC. This sequence encodes CASSAAAYNEQFF.

The V gene is TRBV27, the J gene TRBJ1-1, with 8 bases aligning to TRBD1. The CDR3 length is 13 residues. The V segment lost 5 bases and the J segment 6 bases; nucleotides outside the gene matches: 5. Germline CDR1 reads MNHEY; CDR2 reads SMNVEV (reference sequence). The CDR3 DNA sequence: TGTGCCAGCAGTCCCGGGACAGGTCCTGAAGCTTTCTTT. It codes for CASSPGTGPEAFF.

The rearrangement links TRBV7-6 to TRBJ2-7; 7 bases are a match to TRBD1. The ends lost 4 bases at V and 0 bases at J; junction bases unmatched: 3. Looked up from germline, CDR1 is SGHVS and CDR2 is FNYEAQ. This CDR3 is 14 amino acids long. The CDR3 nucleotides read TGTGCCAGCAGCTGGAGACAGGGCTCCTACGAGCAGTACGTC. Translated, it gives CASSWRQGSYEQYV.

The V call is TRBV5-6, the J call TRBJ2-5; a possible D gene is TRBD1 (5 bases). V was trimmed by 0 bases and J by 2 bases, leaving 8 bases between them. The CDR3 consists of 14 residues. Germline CDR1 is SGHDT and CDR2 is YYEEEE. CDR3 protein: CASSLGQGQETQYF. Written as DNA, the CDR3 is TGTGCCAGCAGCTTGGGGCAGGGTCAAGAGACCCAGTACTTC.

This chain uses TRBV6-1 with TRBJ1-2, with unresolved D. The germline CDR1 and CDR2 sequences are MNHNS and SASEGT. V shed 2 bases and J shed 2 bases, with 12 bases lying between them. The CDR3 length is 15 residues. The CDR3 coding sequence is TGTGCCAGCAGTGAACTAGCAGGATTGAACTATGGCTACACCTTC. Amino acids: CASSELAGLNYGYTF.

The rearrangement links TRBV19 to TRBJ1-5, with 7 bases identical to TRBD1. The germline CDR1 and CDR2 sequences are LNHDA and SQIVND (reference sequence). Trimming removed 7 bases from V and 7 bases from J; junction bases left unmatched: 7. This CDR3 is 13 amino acids long. In DNA form, the CDR3 reads TGTGCCAGTACCTCGACAGGGATGCAGCCCCAGCATTTT. The encoded protein is CASTSTGMQPQHF.

This clone is medium-sized within its sample. The chain uses TRBV9 and TRBJ2-1, with 9 bases that match TRBD2. CDR3 length: 16 residues. Germline trimming cut 4 bases from V and 7 bases from J; bases unmatched to any gene: 12. In germline, CDR1 is SGDLS, CDR2 YYNGEE. The CDR3 DNA reads as TGTGCCAGCAGCTCGCCGGCGGGGGGGATTGAGAATGAGCAGTTCTTC. Its translation is CASSSPAGGIENEQFF.